This T cell receptor beta chain comes out of a study of CD8+ T cells in alopecia areata. For this clone: Its specificity is not known.

Treatment specified: oral pan-JAK inhibitor, 5-10 mg twice daily. It was cDNA, reverse transcribed from extracted RNA, that served as the sequencing template. The method was immunoSEQ multiplex PCR; TCRdb's version includes in-frame clones alone and lacks a portion of them. This sample has approximately 90,000 clones; just over 70% occur once, and the top ten carry about 18%. The CDR3 has 16 amino acids. With V trimmed by 4 bases and J by 2 bases, 8 bases remained unmatched. From germline, CDR1 is MNHEY and CDR2 SMNVEV (reference sequence). The study, taken as a whole, reports: There were many expanded lesional clones persisting in scalp and blood during tofacitinib. More clonal than normal scalp was lesional scalp, particularly alopecia totalis/universalis.

This chain links TRBV27 with TRBJ2-7; TRBD2 aligns across 10 bases. The receptor comes from a human donor with alopecia areata. This material consisted of CD8+ T cells sorted from blood, taken at roughly week 45, from a patient treated with tofacitinib. The CDR3 coding sequence is TGTGCCAGCAGTTACTCTAGCGGGGGCTTAACCTACGAGCAGTACTTC. Amino acid sequence: CASSYSSGGLTYEQYF.